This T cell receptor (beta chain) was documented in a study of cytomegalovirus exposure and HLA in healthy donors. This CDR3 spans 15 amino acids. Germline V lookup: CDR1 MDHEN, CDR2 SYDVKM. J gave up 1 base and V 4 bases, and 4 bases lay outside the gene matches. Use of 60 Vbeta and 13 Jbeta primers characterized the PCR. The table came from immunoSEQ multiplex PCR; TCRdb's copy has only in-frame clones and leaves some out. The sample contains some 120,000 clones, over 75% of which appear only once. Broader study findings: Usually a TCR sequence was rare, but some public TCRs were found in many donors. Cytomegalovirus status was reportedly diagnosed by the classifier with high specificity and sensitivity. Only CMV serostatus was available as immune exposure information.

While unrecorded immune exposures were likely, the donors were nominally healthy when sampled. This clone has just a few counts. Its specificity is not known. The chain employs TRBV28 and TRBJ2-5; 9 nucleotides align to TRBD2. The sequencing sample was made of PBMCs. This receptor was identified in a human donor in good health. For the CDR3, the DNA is TGTGCCAGCAGTTGGGAGACTAGCGGCCAAGAGACCCAGTACTTC. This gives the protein CASSWETSGQETQYF.